The sequence of this T cell receptor beta chain was determined in a study of blood T cell repertoires in COVID-19. In germline, CDR1 is SEHNR, CDR2 FQNEAQ (reference sequence). CDR3 size: 12 residues. The V end was cut by 2 bases, the J end by 9 bases, with 10 bases between. Original analysis: By means of reference gene primer amplification, nucleated cell counts were estimated. Assay: immunoSEQ multiplex PCR; the TCRdb copy retains only in-frame clones and omits some. V and J calls and clone size come straight from that table; D and trimming were deduced from the DNA. The data hold fewer than 40,000 clones, with about three quarters observed a single time. This clone was observed a single time.

The sequence was collected from a man aged 55 to 70 with acute or convalescent COVID-19. Sample: peripheral blood. The rearrangement uses TRBV7-9 and TRBJ1-2; D is uncertain. CDR3 nucleotides: TGTGCCAGCAGCTTAAGTTTGCAGAGCTACACCTTC. Protein sequence: CASSLSLQSYTF. The full variable domain, completed using reference TRBV7-9 and TRBJ1-2, is DTGVSQNPRHKITKRGQNVTFRCDPISEHNRLYWYRQTLGQGPEFLTYFQNEAQLEKSRLLSDRFSAERPKGSFSTLEIQRTEQGDSAMYLCASSLSLQSYTFGSGTRLTVV.